This T cell receptor (beta chain) derives from a study of spatial heterogeneity in lung cancer. TCRdb re-derived calls from the 5' RACE reads in MiXCR, one entry per CDR3 protein. The repertoire consists of 20,000 to 30,000 distinct CDR3 sequences, with approximately 4.8% occurring once and the leading ten covering under 6.5%. Time point of the sample: sample taken at primary tumor resection. This clonotype was seen repeatedly, ten times or more. Mismatch with germline at one junction end may stem from a read error. CDR3 size: 14 residues. Germline lookup yields CDR1 KGHSH and CDR2 LQKENI. The clonotype was recovered from a male donor with early-stage non-small cell lung cancer. The source was PBMCs, collected at surgery. J is TRBJ2-5 and V is TRBV18, with D tentatively TRBD1 or TRBD2 (5 bases each). The CDR3 DNA reads as TGTGCCAGCGCACCACGAGGGACCCAAGAGACCCAGTACTTC. Its protein product is CASAPRGTQETQYF.